The 8 T cell receptor beta chains presented below share a single source sample, sequenced in a study of coeliac disease. Using immunoSEQ multiplex PCR, the repertoire was profiled, and TCRdb retains in-frame clones only, with some absent. The sample shows roughly 7,000 clones, roughly 60% of them seen only once. Specimen: lamina propria lymphocytes from the gut. These receptors originate from an older woman with active celiac disease.

The V gene is TRBV19, the J gene TRBJ2-3, with TRBD2 as a possible D gene (7 bases). The V gene lost 7 bases and the J gene lost 6 bases, with 20 bases spanning the gap. This CDR3 contains 15 residues. CDR1 and CDR2 from the germline V gene are LNHDA and SQIVND (reference sequence). Here the CDR3 DNA reads TGTGCCAGTACCGCCCTGGGGGGGGCCGAGGATACGCAGTATTTT. This encodes CASTALGGAEDTQYF.

The V gene is TRBV7-2, the J gene TRBJ2-6; D remains unclear. CDR1 is SGHTA, CDR2 FQGNSA, per germline. V was shortened by 2 bases and J by 0 bases, with 5 bases between the two germline ends. The CDR3 consists of 15 residues. CDR3 amino acids: CASSLFSSGANVLTF. CDR3 DNA: TGTGCCAGCAGCTTATTCAGCTCTGGGGCCAACGTCCTGACTTTC.

This clone showed up just a few times. This chain joins TRBV19 and TRBJ2-3; 10 bases match TRBD2. Germline V lookup: CDR1 LNHDA, CDR2 SQIVND (reference sequence). V shed 6 bases, J shed 5 bases, and the junction held 8 bases outside the gene matches. The CDR3 is made up of 15 amino acids. CDR3 amino acids: CASSAWVAGGDTQYF. In DNA, the CDR3 is TGTGCCAGTAGCGCTTGGGTAGCGGGGGGAGATACGCAGTATTTT.

This clone was recorded once. The genes are TRBV29-1 and TRBJ2-1; D not certain. The CDR3 is 14 residues long. Germline V gene sequence: CDR1 SQVTM, CDR2 ANQGSEA. The V and J ends lost 2 bases and 4 bases respectively, with 12 bases between them. CDR3 loop: CSVELLTRYNEQFF. The CDR3 region has the DNA TGCAGCGTTGAACTTCTCACTCGGTACAATGAGCAGTTCTTC.

The V call is TRBV11-3, the J call TRBJ2-1, with 9 bases matching TRBD1. Germline loops: CDR1 SGHNT, CDR2 YENEEA. The CDR3 length is 14 residues. V shed 4 bases and J 9 bases; nucleotides not matched to a gene: 7. In nucleotides, the CDR3 is TGTGCCAGCAGCTCCCCGGGACAGGGTGGTGAGCAGTTCTTC. Amino acids: CASSSPGQGGEQFF.

This clone has just one count. This rearrangement joins TRBV4-3 to TRBJ2-2; possible D gene TRBD1, 5 bases. CDR1 and CDR2 (germline): LGHNA, YSLEER. This CDR3 spans 16 amino acids. V lost 3 bases and J lost 1, with 12 bases in between. CDR3 region: CASSHQTEVNTGELFF. DNA for the CDR3: TGCGCCAGCAGCCACCAGACAGAGGTGAACACCGGGGAGCTGTTTTTT.

This clone was found a few times. Other DNA sequences in this specimen translate into the identical CDR3. This chain links TRBV30 with TRBJ2-7; a possible D gene is TRBD2 (6 bases). Per germline, CDR1 GTSNPN and CDR2 SVGIG (reference sequence). V lost 0 bases and J lost 2, with 11 bases in between. The CDR3 is made up of 14 amino acids. CDR3 sequence (DNA): TGTGCCTGGAGTGTTAGCGGTGGTCCCTACGAGCAGTACTTC. This encodes CAWSVSGGPYEQYF.

This chain connects TRBV28 to TRBJ2-7; 9 bases line up with TRBD1. V was clipped by 5 bases and J by 0 bases; unmatched bases: 2. Germline V gene data show CDR1 as MDHEN and CDR2 as SYDVKM. The CDR3 has 14 residues. CDR3 sequence: CASSKTGGSYEQYF. The DNA for the CDR3 is TGTGCCAGCAGTAAGACAGGGGGCTCCTACGAGCAGTACTTC.